The 7 T cell receptor beta chains in this list originate from one sample, sequenced in a study of blood T cell repertoires in COVID-19. TCRdb keeps only in-frame clones here, not all; method: immunoSEQ multiplex PCR. Counted here are 44,000 or so clones, approximately 88% occurring once; the ten biggest clones make up about 4.3%. The source material was peripheral blood. The receptor set was obtained from a man aged 45-65 years with active COVID-19.

Note on this clone: The same CDR3 can be traced to other DNA sequences in this sample. V usage is TRBV4-3 and J usage is TRBJ1-1, with TRBD1 matching 9 bases. The junction had 4 bases not matched to a gene; V was cut back by 4 bases and J by 7 bases. The CDR3 runs to 13 residues. The germline V gene has CDR1 LGHNA and CDR2 YSLEER. The CDR3 sequence: CASSPGQGIEAFF. CDR3 nucleotide sequence: TGCGCCAGCAGCCCCGGACAGGGGATTGAAGCTTTCTTT.

The chain links TRBV6-5 to TRBJ1-3; 7 bases match TRBD1. CDR1 and CDR2 from the germline V gene are MNHEY and SVGAGI. The CDR3 consists of 14 residues. V gave up 6 bases and J gave up 4 bases; unmatched junction bases: 6. CDR3: CASSQTGSGNTIYF. Written as DNA, the CDR3 is TGTGCCAGCAGCCAGACAGGGAGCGGAAACACCATATATTTT.

The V and J genes are TRBV28 and TRBJ2-2; D is possibly TRBD1 (6 bases). The V gene lost 7 bases and the J gene lost 3 bases, with 15 bases spanning the gap. CDR3 length equals 15 residues. CDR1 MDHEN and CDR2 SYDVKM come from the germline V gene. CDR3 amino acids: CASTPGGPHTGELFF. CDR3 nucleotides: TGTGCCAGCACCCCTGGGGGCCCCCACACCGGGGAGCTGTTTTTT.

The genes are TRBV10-3 and TRBJ2-3; tentative D call: TRBD2 (6 bases). Trimming took off 6 bases at V and 4 bases at J, with 8 bases between the two ends. CDR3 length: 12 residues. The germline gives CDR1 ENHRY, CDR2 SYGVKD. The CDR3 DNA reads TGTGCCATCAGGGGGACTCCAGATACGCAGTATTTT. It is translated as CAIRGTPDTQYF.

In this sample, this clone turned up once. The rearrangement joins TRBV10-3 to TRBJ1-2, with D tentatively TRBD1 (6 bases). Germline V gene lookup returns CDR1 ENHRY and CDR2 SYGVKD. The germline V and J ends were trimmed by 10 bases and 7 bases, with 16 bases remaining between them. This CDR3 is built from 12 residues. CDR3 sequence reads: CATGGGGLGYTF. The CDR3 coding sequence is TGTGCCACCGGAGGCGGGGGGCTTGGCTACACCTTC.

The rearrangement uses TRBV27 and TRBJ2-2; TRBD1 might be the D (5 bases). Germline assignment: CDR1 MNHEY and CDR2 SMNVEV (reference sequence). V lost 6 bases and J lost 6, with 11 bases in between. The CDR3 consists of 13 residues. The DNA for the CDR3 is TGTGCCAGCAGCAAACAGGCGGCCGGGGAGCTGTTTTTT. As protein: CASSKQAAGELFF.

The chain uses TRBV5-1 and TRBJ2-2; 10 bases fit TRBD1. V shed 6 bases, J shed 4 bases, and the junction held 6 bases outside the gene matches. The CDR3 extends over 15 amino acids. Germline loops: CDR1 SGHRS, CDR2 YFSETQ. The CDR3 DNA is TGCGCCAGCACCCCGGGACAGGGGATCACCGGGGAGCTGTTTTTT. Amino acids: CASTPGQGITGELFF.